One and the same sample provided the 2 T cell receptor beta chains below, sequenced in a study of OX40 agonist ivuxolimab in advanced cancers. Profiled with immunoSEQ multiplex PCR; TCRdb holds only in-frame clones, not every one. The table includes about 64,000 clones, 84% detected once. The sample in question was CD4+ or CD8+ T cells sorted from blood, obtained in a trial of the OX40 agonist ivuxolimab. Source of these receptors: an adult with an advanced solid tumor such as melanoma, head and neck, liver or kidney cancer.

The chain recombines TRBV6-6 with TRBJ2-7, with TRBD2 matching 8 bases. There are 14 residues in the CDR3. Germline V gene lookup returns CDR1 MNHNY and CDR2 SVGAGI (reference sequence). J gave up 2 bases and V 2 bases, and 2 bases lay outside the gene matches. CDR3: CASSYTSGPYEQYF. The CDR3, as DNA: TGTGCCAGCAGTTACACTAGCGGACCCTACGAGCAGTACTTC.

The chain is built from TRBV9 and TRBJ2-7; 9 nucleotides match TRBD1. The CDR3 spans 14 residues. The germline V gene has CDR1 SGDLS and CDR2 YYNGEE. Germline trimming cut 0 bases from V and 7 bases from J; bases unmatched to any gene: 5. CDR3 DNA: TGTGCCAGCAGCGTAGCTAACGGACAGGGGGAGCAGTACTTC. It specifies CASSVANGQGEQYF.